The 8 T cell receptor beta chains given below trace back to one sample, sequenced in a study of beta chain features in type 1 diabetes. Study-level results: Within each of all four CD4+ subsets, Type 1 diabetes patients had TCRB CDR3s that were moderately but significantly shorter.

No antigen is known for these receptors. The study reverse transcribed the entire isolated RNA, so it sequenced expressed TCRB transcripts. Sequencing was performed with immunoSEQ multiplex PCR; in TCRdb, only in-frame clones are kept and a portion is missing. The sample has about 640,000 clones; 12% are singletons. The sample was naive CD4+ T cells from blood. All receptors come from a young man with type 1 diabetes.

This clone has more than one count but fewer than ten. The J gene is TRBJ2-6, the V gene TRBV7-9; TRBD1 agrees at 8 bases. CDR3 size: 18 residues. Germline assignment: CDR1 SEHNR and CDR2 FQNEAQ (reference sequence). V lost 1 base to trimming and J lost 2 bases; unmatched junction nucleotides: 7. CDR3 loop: CASSLVAQGAAGANVLTF. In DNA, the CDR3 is TGTGCCAGCAGCTTAGTTGCCCAGGGGGCCGCTGGGGCCAACGTCCTGACTTTC.

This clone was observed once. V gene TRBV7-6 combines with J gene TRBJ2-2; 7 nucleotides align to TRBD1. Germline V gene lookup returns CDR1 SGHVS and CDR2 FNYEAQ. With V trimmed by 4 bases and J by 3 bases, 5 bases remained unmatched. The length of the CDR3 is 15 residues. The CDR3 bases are TGTGCCAGCAGCTCCCGGGACAGCTACACCGGGGAGCTGTTTTTT. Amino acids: CASSSRDSYTGELFF.

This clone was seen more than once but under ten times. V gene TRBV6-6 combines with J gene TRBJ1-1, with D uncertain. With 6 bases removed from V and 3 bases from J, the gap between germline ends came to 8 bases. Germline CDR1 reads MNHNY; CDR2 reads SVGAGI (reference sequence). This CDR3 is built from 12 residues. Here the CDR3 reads CASSRRDTEAFF. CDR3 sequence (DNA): TGTGCCAGCAGCAGAAGGGACACTGAAGCTTTCTTT.

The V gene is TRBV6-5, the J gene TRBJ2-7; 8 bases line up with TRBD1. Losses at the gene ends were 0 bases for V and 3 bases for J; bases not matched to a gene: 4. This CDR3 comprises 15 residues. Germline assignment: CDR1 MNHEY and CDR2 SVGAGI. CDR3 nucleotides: TGTGCCAGCAGTTACTCATCAGGGGGCAACTACGAGCAGTACTTC. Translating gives CASSYSSGGNYEQYF.

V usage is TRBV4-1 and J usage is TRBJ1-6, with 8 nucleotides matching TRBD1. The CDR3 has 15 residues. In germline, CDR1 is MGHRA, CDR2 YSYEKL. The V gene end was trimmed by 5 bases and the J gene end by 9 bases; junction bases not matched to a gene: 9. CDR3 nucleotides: TGCGCCAGCAGCACATCACAGGGGGTACGTTCACCCCTCCACTTT. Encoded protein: CASSTSQGVRSPLHF.

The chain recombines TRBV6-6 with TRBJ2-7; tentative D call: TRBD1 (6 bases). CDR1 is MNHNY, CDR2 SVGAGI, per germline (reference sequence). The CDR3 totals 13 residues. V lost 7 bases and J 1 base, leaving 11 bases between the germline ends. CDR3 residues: CASIAGESYEQYF. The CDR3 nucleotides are TGTGCCAGCATTGCAGGGGAATCCTACGAGCAGTACTTC.

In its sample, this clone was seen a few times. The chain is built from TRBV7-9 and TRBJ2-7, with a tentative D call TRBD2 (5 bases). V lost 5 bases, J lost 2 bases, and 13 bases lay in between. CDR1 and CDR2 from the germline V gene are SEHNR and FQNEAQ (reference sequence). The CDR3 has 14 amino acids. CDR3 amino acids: CASSPDGEAYEQYF. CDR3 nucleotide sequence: TGTGCCAGCAGCCCGGACGGGGAAGCCTACGAGCAGTACTTC.

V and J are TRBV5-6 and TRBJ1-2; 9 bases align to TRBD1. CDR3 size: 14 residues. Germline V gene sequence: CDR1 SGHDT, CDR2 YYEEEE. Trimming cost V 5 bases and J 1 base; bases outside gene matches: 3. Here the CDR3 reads CASRPDRGNYGYTF. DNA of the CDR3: TGTGCCAGCAGGCCGGACAGGGGTAACTATGGCTACACCTTC.